This T cell receptor (beta chain) was identified during a study of T-cell memory formation after mild COVID-19. This clonotype was found a few times. Constant-segment-primed 5'RACE gave TCR alpha and TCR beta cDNA libraries with sample barcodes and UMIs. TCRdb reprocessed the 5' RACE reads with MiXCR, giving one entry per CDR3 protein. The sample contains hundreds of thousands of distinct CDR3 sequences, roughly 20% of which appear only once. The specimen sequenced was PBMCs or a T cell subset sorted from them (not recorded which). The sequence came from an adult woman who had mild COVID-19 (a few samples of this study predate the infection). Cell type and time point are not known.

The CDR3 reads CSFGLATTDTQYF. Here the CDR3 DNA reads TGCAGCTTTGGACTAGCGACTACAGATACGCAGTATTTT. The V gene is TRBV29-1, the J gene TRBJ2-3; TRBD2 aligns across 9 bases. The germline gives CDR1 SQVTM, CDR2 ANQGSEA. Trimming removed 8 bases from V and 3 bases from J; junction bases left unmatched: 6. The CDR3 is 13 amino acids.